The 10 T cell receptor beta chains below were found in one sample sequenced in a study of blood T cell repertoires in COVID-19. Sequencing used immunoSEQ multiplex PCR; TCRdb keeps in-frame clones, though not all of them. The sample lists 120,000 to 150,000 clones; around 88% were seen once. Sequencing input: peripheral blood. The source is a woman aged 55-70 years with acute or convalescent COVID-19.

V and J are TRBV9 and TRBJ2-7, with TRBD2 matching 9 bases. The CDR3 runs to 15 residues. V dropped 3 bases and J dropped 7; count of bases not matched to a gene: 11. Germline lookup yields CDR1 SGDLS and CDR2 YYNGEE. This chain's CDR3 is CASSAAGTSSGEQYF. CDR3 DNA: TGTGCCAGCAGCGCCGCCGGGACTAGCTCGGGGGAGCAGTACTTC. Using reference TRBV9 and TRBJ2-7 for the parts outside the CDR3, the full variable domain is DSGVTQTPKHLITATGQRVTLRCSPRSGDLSVYWYQQSLDQGLQFLIQYYNGEERAKGNILERFSAQQFPDLHSELNLSSLELGDSALYFCASSAAGTSSGEQYFGPGTRLTVT.

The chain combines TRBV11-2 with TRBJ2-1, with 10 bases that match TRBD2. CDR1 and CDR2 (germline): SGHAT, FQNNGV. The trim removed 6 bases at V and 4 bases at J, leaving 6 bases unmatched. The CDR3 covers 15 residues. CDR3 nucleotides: TGTGCCAGCAGACAACTAGCGGGGATATACAATGAGCAGTTCTTC. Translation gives CASRQLAGIYNEQFF. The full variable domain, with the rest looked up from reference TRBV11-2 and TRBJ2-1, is EAGVAQSPRYKIIEKRQSVAFWCNPISGHATLYWYQQILGQGPKLLIQFQNNGVVDDSQLPKDRFSAERLKGVDSTLKIQPAKLEDSAVYLCASRQLAGIYNEQFFGPGTRLTVL.

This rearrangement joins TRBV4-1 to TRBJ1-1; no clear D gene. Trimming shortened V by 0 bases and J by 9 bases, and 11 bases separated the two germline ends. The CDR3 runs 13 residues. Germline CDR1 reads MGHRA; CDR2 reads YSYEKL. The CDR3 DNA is TGCGCCAGCAGCCAAGAGGAGGGTTGGAAAGCTTTCTTT. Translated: CASSQEEGWKAFF.

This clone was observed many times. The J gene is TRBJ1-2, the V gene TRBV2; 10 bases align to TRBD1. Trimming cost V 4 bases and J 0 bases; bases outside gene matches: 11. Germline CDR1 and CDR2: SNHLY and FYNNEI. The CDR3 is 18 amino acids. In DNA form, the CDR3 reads TGTGCCAGCAGTGTACTTCTGACAGGGGGCTCAGCTAACTATGGCTACACCTTC. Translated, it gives CASSVLLTGGSANYGYTF.

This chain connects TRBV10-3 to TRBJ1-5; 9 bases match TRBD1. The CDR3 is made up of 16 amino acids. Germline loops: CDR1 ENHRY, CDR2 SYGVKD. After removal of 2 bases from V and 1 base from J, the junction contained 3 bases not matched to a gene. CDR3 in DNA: TGTGCCATCAGTGAGAGGGGACAGGGCAGCAATCAGCCCCAGCATTTT. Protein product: CAISERGQGSNQPQHF.

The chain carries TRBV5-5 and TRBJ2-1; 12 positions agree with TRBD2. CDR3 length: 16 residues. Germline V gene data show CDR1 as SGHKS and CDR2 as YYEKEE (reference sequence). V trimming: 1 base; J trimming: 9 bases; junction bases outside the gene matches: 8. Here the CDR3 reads CASSLTSGGNRGEQFF. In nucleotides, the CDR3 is TGTGCCAGCAGCTTGACTAGCGGGGGGAACCGGGGTGAGCAGTTCTTC.

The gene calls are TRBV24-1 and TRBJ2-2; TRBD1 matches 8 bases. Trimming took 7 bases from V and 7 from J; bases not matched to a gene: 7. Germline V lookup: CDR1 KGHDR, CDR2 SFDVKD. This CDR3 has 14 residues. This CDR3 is CATRLGQGGGELFF. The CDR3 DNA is TGTGCCACCAGATTAGGACAGGGTGGCGGGGAGCTGTTTTTT.

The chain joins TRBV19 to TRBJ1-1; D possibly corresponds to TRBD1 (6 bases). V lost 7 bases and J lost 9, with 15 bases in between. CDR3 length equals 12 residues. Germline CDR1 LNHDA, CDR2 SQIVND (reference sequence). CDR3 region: CASNPPQGQAFF. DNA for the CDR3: TGTGCCAGTAACCCCCCACAGGGACAAGCTTTCTTT.

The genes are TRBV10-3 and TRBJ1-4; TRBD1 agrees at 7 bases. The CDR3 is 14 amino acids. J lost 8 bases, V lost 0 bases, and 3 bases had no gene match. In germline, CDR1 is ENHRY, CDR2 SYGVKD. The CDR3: CAISESSGGEKLFF. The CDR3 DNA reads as TGTGCCATCAGTGAGTCCTCAGGGGGGGAAAAACTGTTTTTT.

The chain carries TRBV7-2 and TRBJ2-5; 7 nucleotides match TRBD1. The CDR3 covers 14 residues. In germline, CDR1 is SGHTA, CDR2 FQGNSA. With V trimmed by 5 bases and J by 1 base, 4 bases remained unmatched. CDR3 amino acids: CASSRRQGQETQYF. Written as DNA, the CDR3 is TGTGCCAGCAGCCGGAGACAGGGCCAAGAGACCCAGTACTTC.